These T cell receptor beta chains were read from a single sample in a study of shared clonotypes between healthy human individuals. Using immunoSEQ multiplex PCR, the repertoire was profiled, and TCRdb retains in-frame clones only, with some absent. The data contain approximately 840,000 clones, about 96% of them singletons. The sequencing sample was made of naive CD8+ T cells sorted from blood. The receptor source for this set is a man aged 25-40 years in good health. Each CDR3 is given with its conserved first and last residue. The listing skips clone size in some rows; elsewhere it reads once, few, many or a size class.

abundance,v_gene,j_gene,CDR3aa
.,TRBV29-1,TRBJ1-2,CSAPGTIPYGYTF
.,TRBV25-1,TRBJ2-2,CASSDSGNTGELFF
.,TRBV30,TRBJ2-7,CAWSVGGTSDEQYF
.,TRBV4-1,TRBJ2-7,CASSQQRSSYEQYF
once,TRBV7-2,TRBJ2-1,CASSSPEGLAGVYNEQFF
.,TRBV19,TRBJ2-7,CASSRTGLSYEQYF
.,TRBV19,TRBJ2-1,CASSIIPSSYNEQFF
.,TRBV19,TRBJ2-7,CASSITPQGYEQYF
.,TRBV7-9,TRBJ2-7,CASSVPGLSYEQYF
.,TRBV25-1,TRBJ1-1,CASSGQISWGTEAFF
.,TRBV28,TRBJ2-2,CASSFDNYIGELFF
.,TRBV15,TRBJ2-3,CATSTISGGTDTQYF
.,TRBV9,TRBJ2-1,CASSVDQGMSYNEQFF
.,TRBV2,TRBJ2-7,CASIGPSYEQYF
.,TRBV6-5,TRBJ2-5,CASSYVGGETQYF
.,TRBV7-7,TRBJ2-7,CASSFHRGYEQYF
once,TRBV5-4,TRBJ1-2,CASSLQGYGYTF
.,TRBV6-5,TRBJ1-1,CASQSRAHTEAFF
.,TRBV4-1,TRBJ2-1,CASSLGLAGGNEQFF
.,TRBV27,TRBJ2-7,CASSPLKTDYEQYF
.,TRBV23-1,TRBJ1-1,CASSQSVNTEAFF
few,TRBV28,TRBJ2-7,CASSFLPGPKGGQYF
.,TRBV6-5,TRBJ2-7,CASSLTRTYEQYF
.,TRBV27,TRBJ2-7,CASSFSRTDEQYF
.,TRBV4-3,TRBJ2-7,CASSPGTSSSYEQYF
.,TRBV29-1,TRBJ2-7,CSVLAGTSGSYEQYF
.,TRBV28,TRBJ2-1,CASSSGRTVNNEQFF
.,TRBV7-6,TRBJ1-1,CASSLGGVEAFF
.,TRBV6-5,TRBJ2-7,CASRPLAGTHEQYF
.,TRBV14,TRBJ2-2,CASSLIRQSVLFF
.,TRBV6-5,TRBJ2-7,CASSYSTSPYEQYF
once,TRBV10-3,TRBJ2-7,CAISIQGSYEQYF
.,TRBV6-5,TRBJ2-1,CASSYSDSLNEQFF
.,TRBV9,TRBJ2-5,CASSVEGRPAQETQYF
.,TRBV6-5,TRBJ2-3,CASSYQGVTDTQYF
few,TRBV5-1,TRBJ2-5,CASSFIERGQETQYF
once,TRBV7-6,TRBJ1-2,CATTDPDSYGYTF
.,TRBV19,TRBJ1-5,CASGQASNSNQPQHF
once,TRBV27,TRBJ2-1,CASTMTSGDSYNEQFF
.,TRBV7-9,TRBJ2-7,CASSARLAEDPWEQYF
.,TRBV9,TRBJ2-7,CASSPPIGSSYEQYF
.,TRBV18,TRBJ2-3,CASSPGTASTDTQYF
.,TRBV7-2,TRBJ1-1,CASSLWGNTEAFF
.,TRBV7-3,TRBJ2-3,CASSLSSGGSTNTQYF
.,TRBV25-1,TRBJ2-1,CASSDVDEQFF
.,TRBV13,TRBJ2-3,CASSPRTSGSGTDTQYF
.,TRBV7-9,TRBJ2-3,CASSLELWGQYGDTQYF
.,TRBV7-9,TRBJ2-1,CASSPVGQGNNEQFF
.,TRBV7-6,TRBJ2-1,CASSRTGLGNEQFF
.,TRBV7-9,TRBJ1-1,CASSITGSSTEAFF
.,TRBV7-9,TRBJ2-7,CASSQSGSSYEQYF
few,TRBV27,TRBJ2-7,CASSWGGSSYEQYF
.,TRBV2,TRBJ2-7,CASSELPGYEQYF
once,TRBV7-2,TRBJ2-2,CASSPFRTGELFF
.,TRBV29-1,TRBJ2-7,CSVAPGVSSYEQYF
.,TRBV6-5,TRBJ1-1,CASSYPGNTEAFF
.,TRBV7-7,TRBJ2-7,CASSLGPDSYEQYF
.,TRBV5-1,TRBJ2-7,CASSRDRGSYEQYF
.,TRBV6-5,TRBJ2-7,CATSTGTAYEQYF